Sequencing of this TCR beta chain was carried out in a study (dated by TCRdb to the mid-2010s). For the study in its entirety: The study set out to test whether tumor-infiltrating Tregs in breast cancer get recruited from blood Tregs or are instead converted in situ from other CD4+ T cell subsets. The full study reports these points: The TCR gene usage of tumor memory CD4+ T cells clustered together with blood and lymph node memory CD4+ cells and with lymph node naive CD4+ cells. Rather than covering whole repertoires, validation in the larger cohort was restricted to a single TCR beta V-J rearrangement. The greatest overlap of tumor-infiltrating Treg TCR alpha and beta sequences was with tumor naive CD4+ T cells, followed next by blood naive CD4+ T cells.

The trim is 7 bases for V and 0 bases for J, with a gap of 9 bases between the germline ends. The CDR3 spans 13 residues, from the cysteine through the phenylalanine. Left in the record is the CDR3 DNA by itself, 39 bases read in frame from the first base. Taken from the germline V gene (reference sequence), the CDR1 and CDR2 loops are MNHEY and SMNVEV. Tregs were isolated as CD4+CD25+CD127-/low cells. Tregs, naive and memory CD4+ T cells from tumor, blood and ipsilateral draining lymph nodes of a handful of breast cancer patients underwent full-length TCR alpha and beta sequencing. Mononuclear cells from lymph nodes or roughly 50 ml of peripheral blood were isolated by Ficoll density gradient centrifugation. FACS confirmed that the sorted cell populations were more than 90% pure. Amplification of full-length TCR variable regions was done by 5' RACE PCR using constant-region reverse primers, and this step was followed by semi-nested PCR with Nested Universal Primer A. Using the ReliaPrep RNA Cell Miniprep System, total RNA was extracted, and the SMARTer RACE 5'/3' Kit was then used to reverse transcribe the RNA into 5'RACE-ready cDNA. Multiplex adaptors were used to barcode full-length TCR alpha and beta libraries, and the barcoded libraries were sequenced on an Illumina MiSeq. Per the source publication's procedure: For each of nine subset-tissue groups, sequencing data from the five patients were pooled, and the groups were then compared using unsupervised clustering of TCR gene usage. The Morisita-Horn index was used to calculate repertoire similarity, with shared sequences weighted by how much each contributed to each repertoire. TCRdb took the public reads, trimmed them with fastp at Q25, ran MiXCR for clone calling and kept in-frame beta chains. Each entry is one CDR3 protein sequence, shown with its most common DNA and genes. The authors' filters were not applied to this entry. This sample is represented by more than 7,500 distinct CDR3 sequences; 30% to 40% of them were singletons. In total, the top ten clones hold about 5.3% of the sample.

In regard to this clonotype: Which antigen it targets is not known. It has no much larger one-base neighbor in the sample; base qualities were not kept.

The sequence derives from a female donor with breast cancer. The source material was Tregs sorted from blood. The V gene is TRBV27 and the J gene is TRBJ1-1; the D gene cannot be resolved reliably. The bases are TGTGCCAGCAAAGGCAACATGAACACTGAAGCTTTCTTT. It codes for CASKGNMNTEAFF.